This T cell receptor (beta chain) was captured in a study of cytomegalovirus exposure and HLA in healthy donors (dated by TCRdb to about 2017). Study-wide context: An earlier analysis of 587 of the donors reported over 250 Gb of sequence data and 117 million unique TCR beta sequences obtained from around 170 million T cells. An early release that covered about 640 HLA-typed donors contained around 300 gigabases of sequencing data and about 84 million unique TCR sequences. Of the roughly 400 genotyped donors, less than 90% were placed in the genetic ancestry cluster associated with self-reported Caucasian donors. The study aimed to test whether signatures of past pathogen exposure could be identified by cataloging public T cell receptors. Using immunosequencing, the study profiled T cell repertoires from 666 subjects and related those repertoires to cytomegalovirus serostatus. In addition to the first cohort of approximately 670 subjects, a separate validation cohort of over 90 different subjects was used. To predict cytomegalovirus infection status, the study combined high-throughput TCR immunosequencing, statistical association of individual TCRs with disease status, and machine learning. A later analysis re-analyzed previously published TCR beta repertoires from several hundred donors and added high-resolution HLA genotyping to study TCR occurrence patterns. Rather than using new phenotypic data, the later analysis identified candidate immune exposures from TCR beta sequences and from how often those sequences occurred across donors. In an earlier analysis of 587 of the donors, high-throughput TCR beta sequencing was used to judge whether each TCR beta V gene segment behaved as functional or pseudogenic. Donor age, sex, ethnicity and CMV serostatus were compiled together with the repertoire data. A later genetic analysis used genome-wide SNP genotypes for 398 of the 666 donors, treating that subset as a discovery cohort. Every discovery cohort repertoire had been produced on one sequencing platform. HLA typing covered class I and class II loci at four-digit resolution. The number of typed donors differed by locus: 629-630 for A, B, C, DRB1 and DQB1; approximately 520 for DQA1; some 610 for DPA1; and approximately 450 for DPB1. A handful of DR-DQ haplotypes were handled as single units for association and clustering because linkage in the cohort was strong. On average, around 240,000 unique TCR beta nucleotide sequences were sequenced per donor among a few hundred genotyped donors of the cohort, with roughly 20% of those sequences being non-productive. Findings and caveats that apply to the study as a whole: While some public TCRs were present in many individuals, most TCR sequences turned up only very rarely across donors. Several of the top co-occurrence clusters appeared to be linked to parvovirus B19, influenza, CMV and Epstein-Barr virus, according to a later analysis. In an earlier analysis of about 550 of the donors, most TCR beta V segments were observed in productive rearrangements about 87% or about 30% of the time, broadly matching IMGT annotations. Three of the identified cytomegalovirus-associated TCR beta chains were confirmed in vitro to be specific for cytomegalovirus antigens. In a later analysis, the rate of TCR association differed among HLA loci, with DRB1 alleles having the most associated TCRs and HLA-C alleles having the fewest. In both the original and validation cohorts, the classifier was reported to diagnose cytomegalovirus status with high specificity and sensitivity. The earlier analysis of approximately 560 of the donors excluded about 16 rarely observed V segments, including chromosome 9 orphons, because counts were too low. According to a later analysis, most CMV-associated TCR beta chains appeared to be HLA-restricted, and the HLA associations seemed to be driven largely by CMV exposure. The cohort was sequenced for TCR beta chains only, and without alpha or paired-chain data the features that could be detected were limited. The authors suggested that the approach could potentially be generalized to other disease states and immunological phenotypes. A later genetic analysis reported fewer N-insertions in productive TCRs among donors in an Asian-associated ancestry cluster than the roughly 700-donor mean. Compared with equally common non-associated chains, HLA-associated TCR beta chains in a later analysis were more clonally expanded and had lower generation probabilities. The sequencing pipeline was judged likely to have produced a cluster of highly shared sequence variants as a technical artifact. A further reported finding was that TCR beta sequences accurately predicted the HLA-A and HLA-B alleles for most subjects in the first cohort. Linkage disequilibrium might explain the correlated functional status among segregating V segments, but an unknown experimental factor could not be ruled out. The presence/absence analyses assumed that sequencing depth was roughly uniform across donors, and that assumption may not be true. When HLA alleles, especially DR and DQ, strongly co-occurred, attributing TCR associations to individual alleles was difficult. An association between a missense DCLRE1C variant and V-gene and J-gene trimming of TCR beta chains was found in a later genetic analysis and replicated in an independent cohort. CMV serostatus was the only immune exposure information available for the cohort. Because HLA typing was unavailable for some donors at each locus, only the typed subset was used in association tests. In the study, 150 to 200 TCR beta chains were listed as associated with cytomegalovirus. Some IMGT-functional V segments, including TRBV6-2 and TRBV6-3, could not be told apart with the 87-base-pair reads, so those segments were excluded. In a later analysis, over 15,000 TCR beta sequences were associated with specific HLA alleles at a false discovery rate of 0.05.

The cohort was made up of about 610 healthy bone marrow donors. At the time of sampling, all cohort members were nominally healthy, though unrecorded immune exposures were likely present. CMV serostatus was recorded as positive for about 300 and negative for about 50% of the 666 cohort members, whereas no CMV serostatus was recorded for the donor in question. Every donor gave a peripheral blood sample, and the peripheral blood mononuclear cells from that sample were used for TCR beta sequencing. The Qiagen DNeasy Blood Extraction Kit was used to extract genomic DNA from the blood cell samples. In this sample, this clone turned up once. The antigen it recognizes is unknown. No base quality information exists; no much larger clone differs at one position. Library construction relied on the immunoSEQ multiplex PCR assay. The multiplex PCR relied on a mix of 60 forward primers for TCR Vbeta segments and 13 reverse primers for TCR Jbeta segments. The CDR3 region of rearranged TCR beta genes was amplified from genomic DNA by a multiplex PCR assay. On the Illumina HiSeq System, the amplified TCR beta libraries were sequenced as 87-base-pair reads. In the paper's pipeline: A later analysis counted approximately 76 million unique TCR beta chains across the 550 to 700 repertoires, and 9.5 million to 11 million of these chains were shared by at least two donors. Raw reads were error-corrected and collapsed into unique sequences with a nearest-neighbor algorithm that merged closely related sequences to remove PCR and sequencing errors. V, D and J gene segments were assigned by aligning CDR3 sequences to IMGT reference sequences. For a sequence to be retained, at least a six-nucleotide match to both a V gene segment and a J gene segment was required. Rearrangements were classified as productive when the CDR3 lacked stop codons and remained in frame with V and J, and all other rearrangements were classified as non-productive. CDR3 was defined according to IMGT convention as the region running from the second conserved V-encoded cysteine to the conserved J-encoded phenylalanine. In an earlier analysis of more than 550 of the donors, sequences lacking an unambiguous match to a single V gene segment were excluded. An earlier analysis of a few hundred of the donors called V segments functional above 56.7% productive rearrangements and segregating when the between-donor standard deviation exceeded 5%. A statistical classification framework was developed to diagnose cytomegalovirus status using the catalog of TCR beta chain sequences. A later analysis assigned V and J genes by comparing TCR nucleotide sequences with IMGT/GENE-DB human TR gene sequences. A later analysis assigned CDR3 sequences and most-parsimonious VDJ recombination scenarios with the TCRdist pipeline. In a later analysis, each TCR beta chain was defined by its CDR3 amino acid sequence together with its V-gene family, and reads lacking a unique V-gene family were excluded. A later analysis removed 550 to 650 highly shared, low-generation-probability nucleotide sequences to deal with suspected cross-contamination and a sequencing artifact. In a later analysis, a clonal expansion index was calculated for each public chain from normalized within-repertoire ranks of inferred template counts. In a later analysis, generation probabilities were computed using a VDJ recombination model fitted to out-of-frame rearrangements, and the results were checked against IGoR. In a later analysis, TCR-TCR, TCR-HLA and TCR-CMV co-occurrence was scored with hypergeometric tests, and a repertoire-size bias correction was applied to TCR pairs. In a later analysis, false discovery rates were estimated by permuting HLA or CMV assignments 20 times. In a later analysis, co-occurring TCRs were grouped using DBSCAN, and TCRdist sequence similarity was added for clustering within HLA-allele-positive subsets. For co-occurrence clustering, repertoires with fewer than 30,000 or more than 120,000 public chains were excluded, along with roughly 5 repertoires with anomalous nucleotide sharing. In its TCRdb copy, this immuneACCESS table keeps in-frame sequences only and misses some clones. Where compared with another copy, unresolved V genes explain less than half of these, and the others have no known cause. The V and J calls and clone size are taken from that table; D and trimming were inferred from the DNA. Here the sample has about 120,000 clones; around three quarters occur a single time. The ten most abundant clones make up more than 2% of the sample.

V trim: 3 bases; J trim: 0 bases; unmatched bases: 9. The cysteine opens and the phenylalanine closes a CDR3 of 17 amino acids. Kept here is only the CDR3 DNA, which spans 51 bases and is read in frame from base 1. As encoded in the germline V gene, CDR1 is SGHDT while CDR2 is YYEEEE. The chain employs TRBV5-6 and TRBJ2-1; 7 junctional bases match TRBD1. The material sequenced was PBMCs. The TCR sequence derives from a human donor in good health. The nucleotides are TGTGCCAGCAGCTCGGATCTCCGGGACAGCTCCTACAATGAGCAGTTCTTC. This gives the protein CASSSDLRDSSYNEQFF. With all but the CDR3 taken from the reference TRBV5-6 and TRBJ2-1 genes, the full variable domain is: DAGVTQSPTHLIKTRGQQVTLRCSPKSGHDTVSWYQQALGQGPQFIFQYYEEEERQRGNFPDRFSGHQFPNYSSELNVNALLLGDSALYLCASSSDLRDSSYNEQFFGPGTRLTVL.